The following is a T cell receptor (beta chain) sequence with its context. No antigen is known for it. TCRdb's copy holds only in-frame clones and misses some; the assay was immunoSEQ multiplex PCR. Among tens of thousands of clones, more than 90% were seen once, and the ten largest hold roughly 5%. This CDR3 spans 15 amino acids. Germline CDR1 reads LGHNA; CDR2 reads YNFKEQ. J gave up 7 bases and V 4 bases, and 6 bases lay outside the gene matches. These data originate in a study of Tregs in tolerant kidney transplant recipients. The study's findings and limits: Biological reproducibility was not directly addressed, but technical replication error appeared minimal.

The chain couples TRBV4-2 to TRBJ2-1, with 11 bases that match TRBD1. Sequenced material: CD8+ T cells from blood. The source is a human donor in good health. The CDR3 DNA follows: TGTGCCAGCAGCCGCCCGGGACAGGGGGGAAATGAGCAGTTCTTC. Translation gives CASSRPGQGGNEQFF.